The sequence of this T cell receptor beta chain was determined in a study of blood T cell repertoires in COVID-19. About the research overall: Material from acute and convalescent COVID-19 was sourced from the United States, Italy and Spain. PBMCs, B-cell-depleted T cells, or T cells provided the cDNA or gDNA that made up the material.

CDR3 size: 14 residues. The V gene's germline CDR1 is SEHNR and CDR2 FQNEAQ (reference sequence). Trimming took off 4 bases at V and 5 bases at J, with 11 bases between the two ends. Authors' data handling: Reference gene primer amplification gave estimated nucleated cell counts. Only in-frame clones appear in the TCRdb table, and some are missing; sequencing was by immunoSEQ multiplex PCR. The V and J calls and clone size were taken over from that table, and D and trimming were inferred from the DNA. The data contain about 220,000 clones, about 85% of them seen just once; the ten biggest clones take up around 5.5%.

The rearrangement joins TRBV7-9 to TRBJ2-2, with no clear D. Sequencing was performed on peripheral blood. This TCR derives from a woman aged 60-70 years who had recovered from COVID-19. CDR3 nucleotide sequence: TGTGCCAGCAGCTCTCCGGAGAGTACCGGGGAGCTGTTTTTT. This translates into CASSSPESTGELFF.